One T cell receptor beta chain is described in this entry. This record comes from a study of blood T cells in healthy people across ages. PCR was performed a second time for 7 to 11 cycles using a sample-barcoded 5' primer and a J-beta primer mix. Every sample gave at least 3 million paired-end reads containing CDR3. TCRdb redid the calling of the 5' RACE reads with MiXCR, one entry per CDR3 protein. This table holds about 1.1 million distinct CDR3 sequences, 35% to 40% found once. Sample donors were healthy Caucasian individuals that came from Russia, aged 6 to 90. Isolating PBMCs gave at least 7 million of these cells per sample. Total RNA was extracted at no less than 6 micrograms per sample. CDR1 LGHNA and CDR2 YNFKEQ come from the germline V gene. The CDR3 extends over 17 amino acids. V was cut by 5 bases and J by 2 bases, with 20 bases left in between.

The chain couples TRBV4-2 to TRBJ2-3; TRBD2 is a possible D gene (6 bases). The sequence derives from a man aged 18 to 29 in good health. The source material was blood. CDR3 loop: CASSVTVGGIPTDTQYF. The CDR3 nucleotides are TGTGCCAGCAGCGTCACGGTTGGGGGGATCCCCACAGATACGCAGTATTTT.